This T cell receptor beta chain was sequenced during a study of a mutant IDH1 vaccine in newly diagnosed glioma. The wider study: Therapy received beforehand was radiotherapy, temozolomide, or both, with most patients given both. Week 35 was assigned to visit V12, and week 47 was assigned to visit V13.

Sample time point: week 35, safety follow-up. Vaccination used 300 ug of mutant IDH1 20-mer peptide per dose, with topical imiquimod. Some clones are missing from TCRdb's copy, which holds only in-frame ones; the method was immunoSEQ multiplex PCR. The table includes about 54,000 clones, approximately 80% detected once. Findings and caveats of the study: Changes in the top peripheral T cell clonotypes seemingly had no bearing on pseudoprogression.

V was shortened by 5 bases and J by 6 bases, with 15 bases between the two germline ends. CDR1 and CDR2 from the germline V gene are SGHKS and YYEKEE (reference sequence). There are 15 residues in the CDR3. Worth noting for this clone: Antigen unknown.

J is TRBJ1-6 and V is TRBV5-5; tentative D call: TRBD1 (5 bases). The TCR was taken from a woman aged 18 to 35 with glioma. The source was PBMCs, collected from a glioma patient whose treatment included an IDH1 peptide vaccine. In DNA, the CDR3 is TGTGCCAGCAGACCTGGGACCGTGACTAATTCACCCCTCCACTTT. It specifies CASRPGTVTNSPLHF.